This T cell receptor beta chain was captured by sequencing in a study of blood T cell repertoires in COVID-19. The overall study: Italy, Spain and the United States were the sources of the convalescent and acute COVID-19 samples. PBMCs, B-cell-depleted T cells, or T cells were the source of the cDNA or gDNA that made up the material.

How the authors handled the data: Reference gene primer amplification in the assay estimated nucleated cell counts. Method: immunoSEQ multiplex PCR; TCRdb's copy keeps in-frame clones and lacks some. For V, J and clone size, that table is used; D and trimming come from the DNA. This table has more than 200,000 clones, approximately 91% appearing once. The clonotype was recovered from a middle-aged man with acute or convalescent COVID-19. Material: peripheral blood.

CDR3 nucleotide sequence: TGTGCCAGCAGTCCCGATTACAACCCCTTCTATGGCTACACCTTC. It encodes CASSPDYNPFYGYTF. The V and J genes are TRBV27 and TRBJ1-2; D is unclear. Trimming left V 5 bases short and J 4 bases short, with 17 bases between. Germline V lookup: CDR1 MNHEY, CDR2 SMNVEV (reference sequence). The CDR3 is made up of 15 amino acids.